This TCR beta chain was recorded in a study of regulatory T cells in long-lasting Graves disease. Arm-PCR with iRepertoire HTBI primers amplified the CDR3 regions for these TCR beta libraries. Via MiXCR, TCRdb re-called the multiplex PCR reads, giving one row per CDR3 protein. The table shows about 470,000 distinct CDR3 sequences, with less than 25% occurring only once. V gave up 5 bases and J gave up 1 base, with 17 bases separating them. The germline V gene encodes CDR1 SQVTM and CDR2 ANQGSEA. The CDR3 has 16 residues. Documented time point: persistent/refractory GD, antithyroid drugs over 5 years with positive TRAb. Extracted RNA from PBMCs served as the source of the TCR library. American Thyroid Association guidelines served as the basis for diagnosing Graves' disease. Study outcomes and limitations: The small sample size may have reduced accuracy. Repertoires from persistent disease leaned toward TRBV28, TRBJ1-2 and TRBJ2-5.

Concerning this clonotype itself: What it recognizes is unknown.

The clonotype comes from a female donor with Graves disease. This chain uses TRBV29-1 with TRBJ2-2, with TRBD2 as a possible D gene (6 bases). Sequences were derived from peripheral blood mononuclear cells (PBMCs), sampled when the disease was refractory, from a patient treated with antithyroid drugs. In DNA, the CDR3 is TGCAGCGTTCGAGGGCTAGCGCCCCTGAACACCGGGGAGCTGTTTTTT. Translation: CSVRGLAPLNTGELFF.